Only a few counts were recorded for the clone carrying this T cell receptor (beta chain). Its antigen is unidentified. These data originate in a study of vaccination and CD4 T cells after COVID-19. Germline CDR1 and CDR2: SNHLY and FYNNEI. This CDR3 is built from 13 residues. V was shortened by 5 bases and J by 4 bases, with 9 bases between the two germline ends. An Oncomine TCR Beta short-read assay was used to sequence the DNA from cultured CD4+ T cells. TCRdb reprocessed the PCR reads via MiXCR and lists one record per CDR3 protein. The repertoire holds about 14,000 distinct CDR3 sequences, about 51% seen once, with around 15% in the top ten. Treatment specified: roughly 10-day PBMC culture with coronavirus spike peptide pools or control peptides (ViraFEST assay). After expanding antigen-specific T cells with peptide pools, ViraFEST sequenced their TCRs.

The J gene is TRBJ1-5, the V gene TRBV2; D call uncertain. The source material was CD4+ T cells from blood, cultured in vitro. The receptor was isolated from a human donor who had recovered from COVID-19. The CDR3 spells CASSWQTNQPQHF. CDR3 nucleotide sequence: TGTGCCAGCAGTTGGCAGACGAATCAGCCCCAGCATTTT.